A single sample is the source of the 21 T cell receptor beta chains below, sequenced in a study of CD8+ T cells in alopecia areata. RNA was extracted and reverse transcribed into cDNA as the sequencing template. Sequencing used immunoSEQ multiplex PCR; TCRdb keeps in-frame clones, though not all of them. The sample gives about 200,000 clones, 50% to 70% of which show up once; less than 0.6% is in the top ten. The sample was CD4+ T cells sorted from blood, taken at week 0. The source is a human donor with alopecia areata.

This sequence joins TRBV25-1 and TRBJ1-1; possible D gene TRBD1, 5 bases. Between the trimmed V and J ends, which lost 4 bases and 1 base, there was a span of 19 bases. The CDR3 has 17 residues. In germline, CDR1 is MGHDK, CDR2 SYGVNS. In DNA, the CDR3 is TGTGCCAGCAGTGTCCTCACGCCCGGAGGGGAGAACACTGAAGCTTTCTTT. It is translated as CASSVLTPGGENTEAFF.

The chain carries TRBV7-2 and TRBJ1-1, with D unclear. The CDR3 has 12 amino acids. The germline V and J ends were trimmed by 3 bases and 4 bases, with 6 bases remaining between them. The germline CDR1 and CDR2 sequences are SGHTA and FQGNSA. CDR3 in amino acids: CASSFQFTEAFF. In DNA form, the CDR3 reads TGTGCCAGCAGCTTCCAGTTCACTGAAGCTTTCTTT. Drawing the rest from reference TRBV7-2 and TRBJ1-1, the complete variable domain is GAGVSQSPSNKVTEKGKDVELRCDPISGHTALYWYRQSLGQGLEFLIYFQGNSAPDKSGLPSDRFSAERTGGSVSTLTIQRTQQEDSAVYLCASSFQFTEAFFGQGTRLTVV.

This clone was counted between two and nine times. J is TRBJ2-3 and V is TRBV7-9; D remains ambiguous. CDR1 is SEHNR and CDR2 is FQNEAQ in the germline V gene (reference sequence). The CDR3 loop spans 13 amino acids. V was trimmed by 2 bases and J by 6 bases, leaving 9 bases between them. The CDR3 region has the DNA TGTGCCAGCAGCTTACAGTTGGGGGATACGCAGTATTTT. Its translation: CASSLQLGDTQYF.

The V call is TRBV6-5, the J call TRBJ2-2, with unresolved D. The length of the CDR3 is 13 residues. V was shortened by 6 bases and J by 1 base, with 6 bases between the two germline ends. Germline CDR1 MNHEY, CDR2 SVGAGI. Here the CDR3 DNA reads TGTGCCAGCAGCCAAGGGAACACCGGGGAGCTGTTTTTT. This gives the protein CASSQGNTGELFF.

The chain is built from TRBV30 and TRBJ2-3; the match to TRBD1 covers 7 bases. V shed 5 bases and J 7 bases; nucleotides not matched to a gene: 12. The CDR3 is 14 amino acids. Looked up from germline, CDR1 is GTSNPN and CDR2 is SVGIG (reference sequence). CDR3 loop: CAWARDSGRYTQYF. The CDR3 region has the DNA TGTGCCTGGGCCCGGGACAGTGGCCGGTATACGCAGTATTTT. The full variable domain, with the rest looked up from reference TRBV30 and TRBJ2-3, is SQTIHQWPATLVQPVGSPLSLECTVEGTSNPNLYWYRQAAGRGLQLLFYSVGIGQISSEVPQNLSASRPQDRQFILSSKKLLLSDSGFYLCAWARDSGRYTQYFGPGTRLTVL.

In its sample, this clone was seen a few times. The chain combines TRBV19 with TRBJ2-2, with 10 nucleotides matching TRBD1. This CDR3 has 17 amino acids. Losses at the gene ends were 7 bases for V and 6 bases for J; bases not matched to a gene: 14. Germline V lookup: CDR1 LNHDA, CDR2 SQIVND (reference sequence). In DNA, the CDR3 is TGTGCCAGTACCCGACCCTGGGGACAGGGGAGGCCCGGGGAGCTGTTTTTT. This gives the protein CASTRPWGQGRPGELFF.

CDR3 bases: TGTGCCAGCAGCGCAGGACTAGCGACTACTATCCTAGCCAAAAACATTCAGTACTTC. This gives the protein CASSAGLATTILAKNIQYF. The chain links TRBV9 to TRBJ2-4; 9 positions agree with TRBD2. CDR3 length: 19 amino acids. The trim removed 3 bases at V and 0 bases at J, leaving 13 bases unmatched. The germline V gene has CDR1 SGDLS and CDR2 YYNGEE.

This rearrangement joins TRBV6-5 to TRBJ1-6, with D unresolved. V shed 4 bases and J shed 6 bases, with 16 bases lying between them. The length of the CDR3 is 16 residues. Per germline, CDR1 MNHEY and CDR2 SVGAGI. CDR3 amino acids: CASSSPSIGLNSPLHF. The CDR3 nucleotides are TGTGCCAGCAGTTCTCCTTCGATCGGTCTTAATTCACCCCTCCACTTT.

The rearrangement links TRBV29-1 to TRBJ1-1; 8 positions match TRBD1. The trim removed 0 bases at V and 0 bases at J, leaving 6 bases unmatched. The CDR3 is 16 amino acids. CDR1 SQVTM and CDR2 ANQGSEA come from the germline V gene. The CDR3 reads CSVEDRSRGLNTEAFF. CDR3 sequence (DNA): TGCAGCGTTGAAGATCGGTCCAGGGGGCTGAACACTGAAGCTTTCTTT.

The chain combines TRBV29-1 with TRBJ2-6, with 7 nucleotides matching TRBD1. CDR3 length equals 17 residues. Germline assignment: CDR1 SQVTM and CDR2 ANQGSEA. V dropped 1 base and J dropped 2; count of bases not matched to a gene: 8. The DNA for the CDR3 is TGCAGCGTTGAAGGTGGGTCAGGGGGAGCTGGGGCCAACGTCCTGACTTTC. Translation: CSVEGGSGGAGANVLTF.

Here the CDR3 reads CASSSNWLGAVETQYF. DNA for the CDR3: TGTGCCAGCAGCTCCAATTGGTTGGGGGCTGTAGAGACCCAGTACTTC. The chain couples TRBV7-9 to TRBJ2-5; tentatively, D is TRBD1 (6 bases). Trimming left V 4 bases short and J 4 bases short, with 19 bases between. Germline V gene lookup returns CDR1 SEHNR and CDR2 FQNEAQ (reference sequence). The CDR3 loop spans 16 amino acids. Combining the CDR3 with reference TRBV7-9 and TRBJ2-5 gives the whole variable domain DTGVSQNPRHKITKRGQNVTFRCDPISEHNRLYWYRQTLGQGPEFLTYFQNEAQLEKSRLLSDRFSAERPKGSFSTLEIQRTEQGDSAMYLCASSSNWLGAVETQYFGPGTRLLVL.

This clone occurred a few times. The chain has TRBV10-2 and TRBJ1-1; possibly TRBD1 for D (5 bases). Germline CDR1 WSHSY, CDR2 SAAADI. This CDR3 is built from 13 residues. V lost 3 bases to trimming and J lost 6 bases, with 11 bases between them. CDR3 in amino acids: CASSDMLGAEAFF. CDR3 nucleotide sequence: TGCGCCAGCAGTGACATGCTGGGGGCTGAAGCTTTCTTT.

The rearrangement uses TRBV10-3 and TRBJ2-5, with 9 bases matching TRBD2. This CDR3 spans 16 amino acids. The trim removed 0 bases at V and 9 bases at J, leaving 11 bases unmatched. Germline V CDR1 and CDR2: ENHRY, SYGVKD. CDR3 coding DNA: TGTGCCATCAGTGAGTCCAAAGCTAGCGGGGACTACCCCCAGTACTTC. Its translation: CAISESKASGDYPQYF.

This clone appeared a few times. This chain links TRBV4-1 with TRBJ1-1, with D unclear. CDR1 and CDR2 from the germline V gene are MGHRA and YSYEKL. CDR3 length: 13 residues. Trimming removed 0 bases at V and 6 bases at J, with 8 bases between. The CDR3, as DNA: TGCGCCAGCAGCCAAGATGGGAGGGCTGAAGCTTTCTTT. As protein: CASSQDGRAEAFF.

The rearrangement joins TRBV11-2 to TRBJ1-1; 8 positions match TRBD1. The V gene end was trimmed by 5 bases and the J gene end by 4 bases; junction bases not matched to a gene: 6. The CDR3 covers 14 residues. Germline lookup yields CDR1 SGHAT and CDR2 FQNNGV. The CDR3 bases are TGTGCCAGCAGCCCCTACAGGGGGTCCACTGAAGCTTTCTTT. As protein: CASSPYRGSTEAFF.

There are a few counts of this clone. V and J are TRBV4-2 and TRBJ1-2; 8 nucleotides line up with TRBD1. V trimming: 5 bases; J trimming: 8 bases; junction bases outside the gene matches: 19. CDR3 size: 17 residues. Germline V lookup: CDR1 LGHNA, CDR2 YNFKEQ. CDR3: CASSSRQGGGPGGGYTF. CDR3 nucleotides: TGTGCCAGCAGCTCCCGACAGGGCGGAGGCCCAGGGGGCGGCTACACCTTC.

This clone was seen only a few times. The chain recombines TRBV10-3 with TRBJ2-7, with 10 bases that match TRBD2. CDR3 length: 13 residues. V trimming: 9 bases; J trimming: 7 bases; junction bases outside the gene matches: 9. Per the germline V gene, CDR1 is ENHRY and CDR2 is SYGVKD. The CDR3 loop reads CAIKLAGEWEQYF. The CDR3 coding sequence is TGTGCCATAAAGCTAGCGGGAGAGTGGGAGCAGTACTTC.

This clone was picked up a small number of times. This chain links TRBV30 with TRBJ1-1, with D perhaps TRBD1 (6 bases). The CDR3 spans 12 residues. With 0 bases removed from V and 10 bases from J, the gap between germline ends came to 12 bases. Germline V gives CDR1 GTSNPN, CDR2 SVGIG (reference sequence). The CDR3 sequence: CAWSVDVGGAFF. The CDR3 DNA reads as TGTGCCTGGAGTGTTGACGTAGGGGGAGCTTTCTTT. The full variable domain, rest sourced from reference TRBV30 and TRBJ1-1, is SQTIHQWPATLVQPVGSPLSLECTVEGTSNPNLYWYRQAAGRGLQLLFYSVGIGQISSEVPQNLSASRPQDRQFILSSKKLLLSDSGFYLCAWSVDVGGAFFGQGTRLTVV.

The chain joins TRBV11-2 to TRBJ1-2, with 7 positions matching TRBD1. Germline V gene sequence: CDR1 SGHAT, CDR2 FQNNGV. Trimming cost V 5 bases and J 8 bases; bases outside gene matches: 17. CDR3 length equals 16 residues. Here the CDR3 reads CASSLLRQGRKEGYTF. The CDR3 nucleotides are TGTGCCAGCAGCCTTCTACGACAGGGAAGGAAAGAAGGCTACACCTTC.

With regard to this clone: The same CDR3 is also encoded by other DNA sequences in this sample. The CDR3 sequence is CAWSEQGYGYTF. In DNA form, the CDR3 reads TGTGCCTGGAGTGAACAGGGCTATGGCTACACCTTC. This rearrangement joins TRBV30 to TRBJ1-2; a possible D gene is TRBD1 (6 bases). Looked up from germline, CDR1 is GTSNPN and CDR2 is SVGIG (reference sequence). This CDR3 region has 12 residues. V lost 1 base and J lost 4, with 7 bases in between.

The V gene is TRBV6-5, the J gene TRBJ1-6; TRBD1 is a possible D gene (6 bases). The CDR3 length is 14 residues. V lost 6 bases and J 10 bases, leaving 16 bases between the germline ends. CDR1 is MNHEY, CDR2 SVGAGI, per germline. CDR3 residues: CASSPRGSMSPLHF. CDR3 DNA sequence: TGTGCCAGCAGCCCGAGGGGGTCCATGTCACCCCTCCACTTT.